The TCR beta chain under discussion was sequenced for a study of radiotherapy plus CTLA-4 blockade in lung cancer. For the study at large: Disease control was achieved by 31% of patients, and objective responses by 18%.

The repertoire was sequenced with immunoSEQ multiplex PCR; TCRdb's copy has only in-frame clones and lacks some. The sample lists 20,000 or so clones; more than 75% were seen once. General study points: Following radiotherapy plus ipilimumab, tumor-derived TCR clones expanded in the blood. Interferon-beta, together with early blood T cell clone dynamics, reportedly best predicted response.

Worth noting for this clone: Its specificity is unknown.

The germline V and J ends were trimmed by 4 bases and 5 bases, with 15 bases remaining between them. CDR3 size: 15 residues. Germline V CDR1 and CDR2: SGHTA, FQGNSA. The specimen comprised peripheral blood, sampled from a patient treated with radiotherapy plus ipilimumab. The receptor's source is a human donor with non-small cell lung cancer whose response to radiotherapy plus ipilimumab could not be evaluated. The chain joins TRBV7-2 to TRBJ1-5; D is undetermined. The CDR3 coding sequence is TGTGCCAGCAGCTGGTACGCGGGCGGGCATCAGCCCCAGCATTTT. Translation: CASSWYAGGHQPQHF.